One sample yielded the 29 T cell receptor beta chains listed below, sequenced in a study of human T cells and chemical hapten exposure. Each CDR3 protein gets one entry after TCRdb re-called the RACE reads with MiXCR. The sample consists of 60,000 to 70,000 distinct CDR3 sequences, around 9.9% of them appearing once. As to time point: pre-sensitization, week 0. The sample's treatment: therapeutic diphenylcyclopropenone sensitization with weekly scalp DPC. The starting material was whole blood, obtained in connection with sensitization to the hapten diphenylcyclopropenone (DPC). The receptors originated from a woman in her fifties or sixties with alopecia areata. Some clones in this sample may be carry-over from other donors' samples.

As to this clonotype: Germline and junction disagree at one end, which may indicate a read error. This chain joins TRBV27 and TRBJ2-7; D may match TRBD1 or TRBD2 (5 bases each). Germline V gives CDR1 MNHEY, CDR2 SMNVEV (reference sequence). This CDR3 has 13 residues. Here the CDR3 DNA reads TGTGTCAGCAGAAGGGTGGGGGCCTACGAGCAGTACTTC. This codes for CVSRRVGAYEQYF.

This clonotype appeared many times. This chain joins TRBV6-1 and TRBJ2-7; perhaps TRBD2 as D (6 bases). CDR1 is MNHNS and CDR2 is SASEGT in the germline V gene. V was shortened by 6 bases and J by 6 bases, with 15 bases between the two germline ends. The length of the CDR3 is 13 residues. For the CDR3, the DNA is TGTGCCAGCAGAGGACTACTTGATACCGAGCAGTACTTC. Its translation is CASRGLLDTEQYF.

This clonotype was observed a few times. The rearrangement joins TRBV7-9 to TRBJ2-3, with D perhaps assigned TRBD1 or TRBD2 (5 bases each). Germline assignment: CDR1 SEHNR and CDR2 FQNEAQ (reference sequence). This CDR3 spans 14 amino acids. Trimming took off 7 bases at V and 6 bases at J, with 17 bases between the two ends. CDR3 coding DNA: TGTGCCAGCAACGGCCGGGGCTTAGTGGATACGCAGTATTTT. Protein product: CASNGRGLVDTQYF.

This clonotype was seen more than once but under ten times. The V gene is TRBV2, the J gene TRBJ1-1, with no clear D. The germline V gene encodes CDR1 SNHLY and CDR2 FYNNEI. V shed 7 bases and J shed 0 bases, with 15 bases lying between them. The CDR3 sequence is 15 residues long. Here the CDR3 reads CASTPITQLNTEAFF. The CDR3 DNA is TGTGCCAGCACCCCGATTACACAATTGAACACTGAAGCTTTCTTT.

On this clonotype itself: A much more abundant neighbour one base away suggests this may be a read error. This rearrangement joins TRBV18 to TRBJ1-2; weak D call: TRBD1 (6 bases). CDR1 KGHSH and CDR2 LQKENI come from the germline V gene. The CDR3 spans 14 residues. The CDR3 DNA reads as TGTGCCAGCCCACCCACACCCGGACAGTATGGCTACACCTTC. Translation: CASPPTPGQYGYTF.

This clonotype was picked up many times. The rearrangement joins TRBV2 to TRBJ1-5; the match to TRBD1 covers 8 bases. Germline trimming cut 6 bases from V and 0 bases from J; bases unmatched to any gene: 10. The CDR3 loop spans 17 amino acids. Germline lookup yields CDR1 SNHLY and CDR2 FYNNEI. CDR3 coding DNA: TGTGCCAGCAGCCGTCTGGGGACAGGCCCTAGCAATCAGCCCCAGCATTTT. Its protein is CASSRLGTGPSNQPQHF.

The chain recombines TRBV24-1 with TRBJ2-1, with D possibly called TRBD1 or TRBD2 (5 bases each). Germline V gene sequence: CDR1 KGHDR, CDR2 SFDVKD. The V gene lost 4 bases and the J gene lost 8 bases, with 14 bases spanning the gap. This CDR3 is built from 14 residues. Here the CDR3 reads CATSESGTRDEQFF. CDR3 nucleotide sequence: TGTGCCACCAGTGAATCCGGGACCCGGGATGAGCAGTTCTTC.

This clonotype appeared many times. The V gene is TRBV2, the J gene TRBJ2-3, with D tentatively TRBD1 or TRBD2 (6 bases each). The CDR3 is made up of 14 amino acids. Germline lookup yields CDR1 SNHLY and CDR2 FYNNEI. Deletions cut 7 bases from V and 0 bases from J, with 11 bases between. The CDR3: CASNPGASTDTQYF. The CDR3 DNA reads TGTGCCAGCAACCCGGGGGCAAGCACAGATACGCAGTATTTT.

This clonotype was picked up many times. This sequence joins TRBV29-1 and TRBJ2-5; D perhaps matches TRBD1 (8 bases). Germline V lookup: CDR1 SQVTM, CDR2 ANQGSEA. There are 13 residues in the CDR3. V shed 4 bases and J shed 4 bases, with 13 bases lying between them. Here the CDR3 DNA reads TGCAGCGTTGCCACAGGGGGGGGAGAGACCCAGTACTTC. This sequence encodes CSVATGGGETQYF.

This clonotype showed up many times. The chain employs TRBV2 and TRBJ1-1, with a weak D call TRBD1 (5 bases). The V and J ends lost 5 bases and 7 bases respectively, with 17 bases between them. The CDR3 runs 14 residues. The germline V gene encodes CDR1 SNHLY and CDR2 FYNNEI. The DNA for the CDR3 is TGTGCCAGCAGTACTGACCCACGGGGCAGTGAAGCTTTCTTT. Translating gives CASSTDPRGSEAFF.

The chain links TRBV7-9 to TRBJ1-4, with a weak D call TRBD1 (5 bases). The germline V gene encodes CDR1 SEHNR and CDR2 FQNEAQ (reference sequence). This CDR3 is built from 15 residues. V was pared by 11 bases and J by 3 bases, with 19 bases between. The CDR3 sequence is CAGGRLSSANEKLFF. The CDR3 nucleotides are TGTGCCGGGGGTCGTTTGAGCAGTGCTAATGAAAAACTGTTTTTT.

This clonotype was seen a handful of times. The gene calls are TRBV5-6 and TRBJ1-1; D call uncertain. The germline CDR1 and CDR2 sequences are SGHDT and YYEEEE. The V end was cut by 0 bases, the J end by 7 bases, with 13 bases between. The CDR3 is made up of 14 amino acids. The CDR3 loop is CASSLVRGIGEAFF. The CDR3 DNA reads TGTGCCAGCAGCTTGGTTCGAGGGATCGGTGAAGCTTTCTTT. The full variable domain, rest sourced from reference TRBV5-6 and TRBJ1-1, is DAGVTQSPTHLIKTRGQQVTLRCSPKSGHDTVSWYQQALGQGPQFIFQYYEEEERQRGNFPDRFSGHQFPNYSSELNVNALLLGDSALYLCASSLVRGIGEAFFGQGTRLTVV.

V gene TRBV28 combines with J gene TRBJ2-1; 13 bases agree with TRBD2. Germline V gene lookup returns CDR1 MDHEN and CDR2 SYDVKM. The CDR3 length is 17 residues. With 6 bases clipped from V and 9 bases from J, the junction kept 14 bases outside the gene matches. CDR3 loop: CASRIVAGTSGKVEQFF. The CDR3 DNA reads as TGTGCCAGCAGAATCGTAGCCGGGACTAGCGGGAAGGTTGAGCAGTTCTTC.

The chain carries TRBV6-5 and TRBJ1-5; D perhaps matches TRBD1 (6 bases). The CDR3 length is 15 residues. The V gene's germline CDR1 is MNHEY and CDR2 SVGAGI. Trimming left V 7 bases short and J 3 bases short, with 16 bases between. CDR3 in amino acids: CASKGGNGYNQPQHF. The CDR3 coding sequence is TGTGCCAGCAAAGGGGGAAACGGTTACAATCAGCCCCAGCATTTT.

This clonotype came up many times. CDR3 DNA sequence: TGTGCCAGCAGCCTTGTCCGCTGGGGAGACACTGAAGCTTTCTTT. It encodes CASSLVRWGDTEAFF. V and J are TRBV6-2 or TRBV6-3 and TRBJ1-1; no clear D. V dropped 6 bases and J dropped 3 bases, with 17 bases sitting between them. The germline V gene has CDR1 MNHEY and CDR2 SVGEGT. This CDR3 contains 15 residues.

This clonotype was detected many times. J is TRBJ1-5 and V is TRBV30, with 9 bases lining up with TRBD1. The CDR3 sequence is 15 residues long. Germline V lookup: CDR1 GTSNPN, CDR2 SVGIG (reference sequence). J was trimmed by 3 bases and V by 3 bases; bases with no gene match: 6. The CDR3: CAWSTGTGNNQPQHF. The CDR3 coding sequence is TGTGCCTGGAGCACCGGGACAGGGAACAATCAGCCCCAGCATTTT.

At least ten counts were recorded for this clonotype. This sequence joins TRBV6-1 and TRBJ2-7, with 8 nucleotides matching TRBD2. Germline V gene lookup returns CDR1 MNHNS and CDR2 SASEGT. The V gene end was trimmed by 5 bases and the J gene end by 3 bases; junction bases not matched to a gene: 6. The CDR3 contains 14 residues. The CDR3 sequence is CASSNPGTSYEQYF. CDR3 nucleotides: TGTGCCAGCAGTAACCCCGGGACTAGCTACGAGCAGTACTTC.

This clonotype was seen ten or more times. The chain couples TRBV21-1 to TRBJ2-2; the table's D call TRBD1 went unverified against the DNA. TRBV21-1 is assigned pseudogene status. CDR3 size: 15 residues. The CDR3 is CASSKGQGGTGELFF. CDR3 bases: TGTGCCAGCAGCAAAGGACAGGGTGGAACCGGGGAGCTGTTTTTT.

The chain carries TRBV20-1 and TRBJ2-1; 11 bases are a match to TRBD2. Germline CDR1 DFQATT, CDR2 SNEGSKA (reference sequence). With V trimmed by 0 bases and J by 7 bases, 5 bases remained unmatched. This CDR3 region has 15 residues. The CDR3 loop is CSAREVLAGANEQFF. CDR3 coding DNA: TGCAGTGCTAGAGAAGTACTAGCGGGAGCTAATGAGCAGTTCTTC.

V usage is TRBV18 and J usage is TRBJ2-7; 12 nucleotides agree with TRBD1. There are 16 residues in the CDR3. The germline CDR1 and CDR2 sequences are KGHSH and LQKENI. With V trimmed by 1 base and J by 7 bases, 8 bases remained unmatched. The chain's CDR3 is CASSPQSGQGAREQYF. The CDR3 nucleotides read TGTGCCAGCTCACCACAATCGGGACAGGGGGCGCGAGAGCAGTACTTC.

The J gene is TRBJ2-5, the V gene TRBV9; 8 positions match TRBD1. The germline gives CDR1 SGDLS, CDR2 YYNGEE. The length of the CDR3 is 14 residues. V shed 3 bases, J shed 5 bases, and the junction held 6 bases outside the gene matches. CDR3 nucleotides: TGTGCCAGCAGCGCTAGCAGGGGGCGGGAGACCCAGTACTTC. Encoded protein: CASSASRGRETQYF.

There are a few counts of this clonotype. The V and J genes are TRBV11-2 and TRBJ2-3; TRBD2 is a possible D gene (6 bases). CDR3 length: 14 amino acids. Germline V gene sequence: CDR1 SGHAT, CDR2 FQNNGV. V dropped 3 bases and J dropped 5 bases, with 12 bases sitting between them. In nucleotides, the CDR3 is TGTGCCAGCAGCTTTGGGGTTAGCGGAGATACGCAGTATTTT. Translated, it gives CASSFGVSGDTQYF. Using reference TRBV11-2 and TRBJ2-3 for the parts outside the CDR3, the full variable domain is EAGVAQSPRYKIIEKRQSVAFWCNPISGHATLYWYQQILGQGPKLLIQFQNNGVVDDSQLPKDRFSAERLKGVDSTLKIQPAKLEDSAVYLCASSFGVSGDTQYFGPGTRLTVL.

In this sample, this clonotype turned up many times. V is TRBV6-2 or TRBV6-3 and J is TRBJ1-2, with D unresolved. The CDR3 runs 15 residues. Germline assignment: CDR1 MNHEY and CDR2 SVGEGT. The germline V and J ends were trimmed by 2 bases and 3 bases, with 13 bases remaining between them. The CDR3 DNA reads TGTGCCAGCAGTTACAGCTGGGTCCGGCACTATGGCTACACCTTC. Its translation is CASSYSWVRHYGYTF.

This clonotype was seen only a few times. The chain has TRBV12-3 or TRBV12-4 and TRBJ2-2, with D possibly matching TRBD1 (6 bases). Trimming removed 6 bases at V and 0 bases at J, with 14 bases between. The CDR3 sequence is 16 residues long. The CDR3 spells CASSRQVSANTGELFF. The CDR3 bases are TGTGCCAGCAGCAGACAGGTCTCCGCGAACACCGGGGAGCTGTTTTTT.

The table lists this clonotype with many counts. The chain joins TRBV18 to TRBJ1-2; no definite D call. From germline, CDR1 is KGHSH and CDR2 LQKENI. V lost 2 bases and J 3 bases, leaving 13 bases between the germline ends. The CDR3 is made up of 15 amino acids. CDR3 residues: CASSPGQVEDYGYTF. CDR3 DNA sequence: TGTGCCAGCTCACCAGGGCAGGTTGAGGACTATGGCTACACCTTC. The full variable domain, in which reference TRBV18 and TRBJ1-2 provide the parts outside the CDR3, is NAGVMQNPRHLVRRRGQEARLRCSPMKGHSHVYWYRQLPEEGLKFMVYLQKENIIDESGMPKERFSAEFPKEGPSILRIQQVVRGDSAAYFCASSPGQVEDYGYTFGSGTRLTVV.

This clonotype has ten or more counts. The chain employs TRBV19 and TRBJ1-5; D perhaps matches TRBD1 (5 bases). The CDR3 is made up of 15 amino acids. The germline V gene has CDR1 LNHDA and CDR2 SQIVND (reference sequence). Trimming cost V 7 bases and J 10 bases, with 23 bases left between them. The CDR3 DNA follows: TGTGCCAGTACCCTCTCGGCAGGGCGGATCAGACCCCAGCATTTT. Residues: CASTLSAGRIRPQHF.

This clonotype was counted between two and nine times. CDR3 amino acids: CASSYPGTSFHEQFF. The CDR3 DNA reads TGTGCCAGCAGTTACCCTGGGACTAGCTTCCATGAGCAGTTCTTC. V is TRBV6-5 and J is TRBJ2-1; 9 bases are shared with TRBD2. V lost 2 bases, J lost 8 bases, and 7 bases stayed unmatched. The CDR3 loop spans 15 amino acids. Germline assignment: CDR1 MNHEY and CDR2 SVGAGI.

This clonotype was seen a few times. The chain recombines TRBV4-3 with TRBJ1-1; possibly TRBD1 for D (5 bases). The V end lost 6 bases, the J end lost 5 bases, and 16 bases lay between the germline ends. The germline CDR1 and CDR2 sequences are LGHNA and YSLEER. The CDR3 consists of 14 residues. The chain's CDR3 is CASRRGTELTEAFF. The CDR3 bases are TGCGCCAGCAGAAGAGGGACCGAGCTGACTGAAGCTTTCTTT.

This clonotype came up many times. The chain joins TRBV20-1 to TRBJ2-3, with 8 positions matching TRBD1. Per the germline V gene, CDR1 is DFQATT and CDR2 is SNEGSKA (reference sequence). The CDR3 is 17 amino acids. With V trimmed by 8 bases and J by 0 bases, 16 bases remained unmatched. The CDR3 DNA is TGCAGTACCCCGACCCGGAGACAGGGGCTAAGCACAGATACGCAGTATTTT. This codes for CSTPTRRQGLSTDTQYF.